This entry describes one TCR beta chain. This entry is derived from a study of blood T cell repertoires in COVID-19. The overall study: Collection of acute and convalescent COVID-19 samples took place in the United States, Italy and Spain.

Sequencing was performed with immunoSEQ multiplex PCR; in TCRdb, only in-frame clones are kept and a portion is missing. This repertoire shows 85,000 to 95,000 clones, roughly 84% found once; its top ten account for 4.5% to 6%. The CDR3 is 17 amino acids. V was cut by 5 bases and J by 4 bases, with 22 bases left in between. The germline V gene has CDR1 SGHTA and CDR2 FQGTGA. The chain couples TRBV7-3 to TRBJ2-3; the D gene is possibly TRBD2 (6 bases). Sequencing was done on a sample of peripheral blood. This TCR was sampled from a woman of 80 years or more with acute or convalescent COVID-19. CDR3 sequence reads: CASSPVPRGSISDTQYF. The CDR3, as DNA: TGTGCCAGCAGCCCCGTCCCACGGGGGAGTATTTCAGATACGCAGTATTTT.